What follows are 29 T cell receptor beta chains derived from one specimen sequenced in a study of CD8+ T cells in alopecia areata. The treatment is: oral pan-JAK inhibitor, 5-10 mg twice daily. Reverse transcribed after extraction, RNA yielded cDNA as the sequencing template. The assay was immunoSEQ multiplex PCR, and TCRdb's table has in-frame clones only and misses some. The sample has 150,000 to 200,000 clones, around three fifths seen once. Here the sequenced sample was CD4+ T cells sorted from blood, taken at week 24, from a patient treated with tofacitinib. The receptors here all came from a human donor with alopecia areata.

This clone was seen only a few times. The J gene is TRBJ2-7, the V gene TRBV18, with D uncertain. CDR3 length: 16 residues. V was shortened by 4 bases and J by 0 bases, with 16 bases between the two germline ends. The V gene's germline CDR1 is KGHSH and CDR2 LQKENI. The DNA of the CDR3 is TGTGCCAGCTCACGGCAGCTTACCCAAGTCTCCTACGAGCAGTACTTC. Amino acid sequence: CASSRQLTQVSYEQYF.

The CDR3 nucleotides are TGTGCCAGCAGCTTAGATGTTCCAGCGAATGAGCAGTTCTTC. Translated, it gives CASSLDVPANEQFF. The V and J genes are TRBV11-2 and TRBJ2-1; no reliable D call. The V gene's germline CDR1 is SGHAT and CDR2 FQNNGV. This CDR3 contains 14 residues. V lost 0 bases to trimming and J lost 7 bases, with 10 bases between them. Together with reference TRBV11-2 and TRBJ2-1, the CDR3 gives the full variable domain: EAGVAQSPRYKIIEKRQSVAFWCNPISGHATLYWYQQILGQGPKLLIQFQNNGVVDDSQLPKDRFSAERLKGVDSTLKIQPAKLEDSAVYLCASSLDVPANEQFFGPGTRLTVL.

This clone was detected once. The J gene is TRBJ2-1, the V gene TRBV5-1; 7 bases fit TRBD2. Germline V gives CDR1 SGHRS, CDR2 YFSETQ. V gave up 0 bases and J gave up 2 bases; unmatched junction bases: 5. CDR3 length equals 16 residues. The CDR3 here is CASSLDPAGTYNEQFF. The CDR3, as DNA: TGCGCCAGCAGCTTGGACCCAGCGGGGACCTACAATGAGCAGTTCTTC.

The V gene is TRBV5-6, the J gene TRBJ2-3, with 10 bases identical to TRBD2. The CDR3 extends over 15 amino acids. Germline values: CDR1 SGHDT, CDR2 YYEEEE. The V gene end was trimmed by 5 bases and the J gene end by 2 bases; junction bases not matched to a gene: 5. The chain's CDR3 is CASSPLAGYTDTQYF. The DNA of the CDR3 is TGTGCCAGCAGTCCACTAGCGGGGTACACAGATACGCAGTATTTT.

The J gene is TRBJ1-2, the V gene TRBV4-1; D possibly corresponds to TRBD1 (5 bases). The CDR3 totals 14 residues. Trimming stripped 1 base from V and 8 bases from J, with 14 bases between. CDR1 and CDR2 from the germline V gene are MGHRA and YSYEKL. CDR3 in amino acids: CASSQARGLGGYTF. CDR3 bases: TGCGCCAGCAGCCAAGCAAGGGGTCTGGGAGGCTACACCTTC.

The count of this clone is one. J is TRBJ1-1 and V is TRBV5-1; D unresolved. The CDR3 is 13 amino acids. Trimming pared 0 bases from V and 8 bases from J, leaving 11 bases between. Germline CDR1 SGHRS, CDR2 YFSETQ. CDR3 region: CASSLGAEKEAFF. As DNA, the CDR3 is TGCGCCAGCAGCTTGGGGGCAGAGAAGGAAGCTTTCTTT.

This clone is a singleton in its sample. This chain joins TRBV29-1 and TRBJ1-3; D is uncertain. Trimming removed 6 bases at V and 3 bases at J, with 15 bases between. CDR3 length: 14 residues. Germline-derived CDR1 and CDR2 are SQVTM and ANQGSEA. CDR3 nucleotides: TGCAGCGTAGCAAGGACGGTCGGTGGAAACACCATATATTTT. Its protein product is CSVARTVGGNTIYF.

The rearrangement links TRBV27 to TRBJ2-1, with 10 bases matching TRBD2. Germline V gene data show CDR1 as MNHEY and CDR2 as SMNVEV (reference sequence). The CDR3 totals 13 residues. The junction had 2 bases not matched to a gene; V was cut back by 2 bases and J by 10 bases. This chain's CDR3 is CASSLTTSGEQFF. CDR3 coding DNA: TGTGCCAGCAGTTTAACGACTAGCGGGGAGCAGTTCTTC.

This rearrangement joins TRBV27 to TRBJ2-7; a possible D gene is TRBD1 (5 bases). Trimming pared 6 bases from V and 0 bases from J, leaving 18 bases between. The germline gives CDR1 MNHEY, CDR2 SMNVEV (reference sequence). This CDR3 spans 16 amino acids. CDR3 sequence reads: CASRGLQGSISYEQYF. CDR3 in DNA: TGTGCCAGCAGAGGATTGCAGGGTTCTATCTCCTACGAGCAGTACTTC.

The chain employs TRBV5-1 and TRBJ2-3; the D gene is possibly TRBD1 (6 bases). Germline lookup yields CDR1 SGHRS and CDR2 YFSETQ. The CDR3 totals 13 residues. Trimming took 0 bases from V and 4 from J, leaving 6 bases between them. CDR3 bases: TGCGCCAGCAGCTTGGCAGGGGCAGATACGCAGTATTTT. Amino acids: CASSLAGADTQYF.

CDR3 bases: TGTGCCAGCAGTGACAGGGTTAGGCAGCCCCAGCATTTT. Its protein is CASSDRVRQPQHF. The chain has TRBV2 and TRBJ1-5; tentatively, D is TRBD1 (5 bases). Trimming left V 3 bases short and J 7 bases short, with 10 bases between. CDR3 length: 13 amino acids. CDR1 and CDR2 from the germline V gene are SNHLY and FYNNEI.

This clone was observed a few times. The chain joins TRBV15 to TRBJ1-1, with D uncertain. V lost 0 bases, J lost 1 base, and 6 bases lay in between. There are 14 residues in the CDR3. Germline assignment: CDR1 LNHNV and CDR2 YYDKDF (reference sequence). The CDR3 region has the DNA TGTGCCACCAGCAGAGATCGGGGGAACACTGAAGCTTTCTTT. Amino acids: CATSRDRGNTEAFF.

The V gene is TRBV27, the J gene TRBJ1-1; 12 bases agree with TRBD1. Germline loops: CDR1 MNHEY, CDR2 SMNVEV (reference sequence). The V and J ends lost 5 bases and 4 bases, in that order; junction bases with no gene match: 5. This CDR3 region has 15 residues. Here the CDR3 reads CASSGTGGVSTEAFF. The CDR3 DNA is TGTGCCAGCAGTGGGACAGGGGGCGTAAGCACTGAAGCTTTCTTT.

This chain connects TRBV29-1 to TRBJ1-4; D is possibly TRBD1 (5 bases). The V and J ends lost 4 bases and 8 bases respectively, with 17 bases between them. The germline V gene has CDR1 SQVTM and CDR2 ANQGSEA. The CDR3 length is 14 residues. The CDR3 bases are TGCAGCGTTGTCCTTGGCGCCGGGACCGAAAAACTGTTTTTT. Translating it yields CSVVLGAGTEKLFF. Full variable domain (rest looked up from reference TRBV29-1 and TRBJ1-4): SAVISQKPSRDICQRGTSLTIQCQVDSQVTMMFWYRQQPGQSLTLIATANQGSEATYESGFVIDKFPISRPNLTFSTLTVSNMSPEDSSIYLCSVVLGAGTEKLFFGSGTQLSVL.

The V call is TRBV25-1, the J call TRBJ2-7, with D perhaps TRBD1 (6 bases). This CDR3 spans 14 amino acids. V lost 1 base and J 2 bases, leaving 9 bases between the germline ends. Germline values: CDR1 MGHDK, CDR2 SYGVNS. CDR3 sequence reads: CASSEWGQTYEQYF. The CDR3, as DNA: TGTGCCAGCAGTGAATGGGGACAAACCTACGAGCAGTACTTC.

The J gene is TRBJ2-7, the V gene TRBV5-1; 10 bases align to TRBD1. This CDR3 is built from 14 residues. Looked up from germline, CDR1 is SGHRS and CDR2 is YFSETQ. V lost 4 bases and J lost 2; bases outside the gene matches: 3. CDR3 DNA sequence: TGCGCCAGCAGCGGGGGACAGGGGACCTACGAGCAGTACTTC. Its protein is CASSGGQGTYEQYF.

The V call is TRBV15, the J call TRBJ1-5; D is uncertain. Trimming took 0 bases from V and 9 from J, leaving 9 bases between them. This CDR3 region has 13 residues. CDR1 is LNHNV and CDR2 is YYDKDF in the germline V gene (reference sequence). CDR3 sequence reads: CATSRDPKRPQHF. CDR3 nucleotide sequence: TGTGCCACCAGCAGAGATCCCAAAAGGCCCCAGCATTTT.

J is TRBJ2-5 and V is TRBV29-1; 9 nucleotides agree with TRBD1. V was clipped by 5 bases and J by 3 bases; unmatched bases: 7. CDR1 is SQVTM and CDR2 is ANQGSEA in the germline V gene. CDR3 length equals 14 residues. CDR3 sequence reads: CSVLPGQGKETQYF. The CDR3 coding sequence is TGCAGCGTTTTACCGGGACAGGGTAAAGAGACCCAGTACTTC.

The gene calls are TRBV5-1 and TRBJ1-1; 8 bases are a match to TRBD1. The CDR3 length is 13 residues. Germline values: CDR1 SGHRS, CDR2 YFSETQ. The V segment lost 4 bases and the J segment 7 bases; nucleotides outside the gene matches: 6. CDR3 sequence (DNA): TGCGCCAGCAGCCTAATACAGGGGGGTGAAGCTTTCTTT. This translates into CASSLIQGGEAFF. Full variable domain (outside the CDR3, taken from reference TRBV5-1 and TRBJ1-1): KAGVTQTPRYLIKTRGQQVTLSCSPISGHRSVSWYQQTPGQGLQFLFEYFSETQRNKGNFPGRFSGRQFSNSRSEMNVSTLELGDSALYLCASSLIQGGEAFFGQGTRLTVV.

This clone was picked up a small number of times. Here the CDR3 DNA reads TGCGCCAGCAGCCAAGACGTCAGGGGAGGAACCGGGGAGCTGTTTTTT. It yields the protein CASSQDVRGGTGELFF. The gene calls are TRBV4-3 and TRBJ2-2; either TRBD1 or TRBD2 may fit D (6 bases each). The CDR3 covers 16 residues. Germline V gives CDR1 LGHNA, CDR2 YSLEER. V lost 0 bases to trimming and J lost 5 bases, with 13 bases between them.

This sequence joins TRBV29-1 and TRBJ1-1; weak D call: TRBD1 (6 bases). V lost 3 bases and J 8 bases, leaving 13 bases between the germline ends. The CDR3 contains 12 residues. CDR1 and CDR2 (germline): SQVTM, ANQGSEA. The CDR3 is CSVEQGNREAFF. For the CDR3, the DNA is TGCAGCGTTGAGCAGGGGAATAGGGAAGCTTTCTTT.

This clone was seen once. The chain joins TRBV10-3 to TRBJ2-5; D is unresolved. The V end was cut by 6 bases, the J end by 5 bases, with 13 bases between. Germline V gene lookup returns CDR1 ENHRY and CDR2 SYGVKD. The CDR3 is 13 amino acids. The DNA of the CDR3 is TGTGCCATCAGCCTAAATTTGGACGAGACCCAGTACTTC. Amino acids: CAISLNLDETQYF.

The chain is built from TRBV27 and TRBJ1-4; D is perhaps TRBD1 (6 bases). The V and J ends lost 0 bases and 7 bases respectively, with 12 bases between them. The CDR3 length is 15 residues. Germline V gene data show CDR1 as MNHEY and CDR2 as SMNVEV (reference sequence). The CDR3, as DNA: TGTGCCAGCAGTTTATCGCCAAGGGGGGCTGAAAAACTGTTTTTT. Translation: CASSLSPRGAEKLFF.

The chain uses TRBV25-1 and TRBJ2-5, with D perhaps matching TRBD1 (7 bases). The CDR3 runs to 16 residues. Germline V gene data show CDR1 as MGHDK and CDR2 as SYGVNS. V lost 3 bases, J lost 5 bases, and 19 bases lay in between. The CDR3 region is CASSDTTGIGGETQYF. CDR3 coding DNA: TGTGCCAGCAGTGATACGACAGGGATCGGGGGTGAGACCCAGTACTTC.

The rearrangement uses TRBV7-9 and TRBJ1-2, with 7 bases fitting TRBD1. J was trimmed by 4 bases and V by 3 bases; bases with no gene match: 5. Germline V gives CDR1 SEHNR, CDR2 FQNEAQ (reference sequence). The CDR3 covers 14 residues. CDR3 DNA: TGTGCCAGCAGCTTCACCCGGGACAGCTATGGCTACACCTTC. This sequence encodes CASSFTRDSYGYTF. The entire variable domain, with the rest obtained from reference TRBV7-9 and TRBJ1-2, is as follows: DTGVSQNPRHKITKRGQNVTFRCDPISEHNRLYWYRQTLGQGPEFLTYFQNEAQLEKSRLLSDRFSAERPKGSFSTLEIQRTEQGDSAMYLCASSFTRDSYGYTFGSGTRLTVV.

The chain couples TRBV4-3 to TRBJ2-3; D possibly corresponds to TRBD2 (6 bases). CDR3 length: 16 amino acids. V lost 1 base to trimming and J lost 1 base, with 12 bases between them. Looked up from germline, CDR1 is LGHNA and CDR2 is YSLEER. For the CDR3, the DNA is TGCGCCAGCAGCCAAGGGCGGGGCTGGGGCACAGATACGCAGTATTTT. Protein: CASSQGRGWGTDTQYF.

DNA of the CDR3: TGCAGCGTTGAGGGACAGGGACTTTGGAATGAGCAGTTCTTC. Protein product: CSVEGQGLWNEQFF. The rearrangement links TRBV29-1 to TRBJ2-1; 9 bases line up with TRBD1. The CDR3 contains 14 residues. V was pared by 3 bases and J by 7 bases, with 7 bases of the junction left unmatched. CDR1 and CDR2 from the germline V gene are SQVTM and ANQGSEA.

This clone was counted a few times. CDR3 sequence (DNA): TGCAGCGTTGAATTGGACAGGGGAAGAGAGACCCAGTACTTC. It is translated as CSVELDRGRETQYF. This rearrangement joins TRBV29-1 to TRBJ2-5; 9 bases line up with TRBD1. From germline, CDR1 is SQVTM and CDR2 ANQGSEA. CDR3 length: 14 amino acids. V trimming: 2 bases; J trimming: 4 bases; junction bases outside the gene matches: 5.

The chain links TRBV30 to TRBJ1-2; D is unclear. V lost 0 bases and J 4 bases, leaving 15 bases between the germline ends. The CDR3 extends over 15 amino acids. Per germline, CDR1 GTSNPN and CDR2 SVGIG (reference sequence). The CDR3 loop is CAWSVRSGRAYGYTF. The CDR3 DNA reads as TGTGCCTGGAGTGTACGGTCCGGTAGGGCCTATGGCTACACCTTC.